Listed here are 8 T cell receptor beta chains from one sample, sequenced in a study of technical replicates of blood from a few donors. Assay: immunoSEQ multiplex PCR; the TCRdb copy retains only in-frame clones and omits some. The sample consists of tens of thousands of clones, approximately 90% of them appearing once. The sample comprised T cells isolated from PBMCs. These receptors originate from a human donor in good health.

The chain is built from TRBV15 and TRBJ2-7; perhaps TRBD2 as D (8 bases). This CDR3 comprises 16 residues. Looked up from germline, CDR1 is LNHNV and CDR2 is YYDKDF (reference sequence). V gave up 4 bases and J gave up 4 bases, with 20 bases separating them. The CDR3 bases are TGTGCCACCAGCACGGCCGGGAGGGGGCTTATGTACGAGCAGTACTTC. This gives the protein CATSTAGRGLMYEQYF.

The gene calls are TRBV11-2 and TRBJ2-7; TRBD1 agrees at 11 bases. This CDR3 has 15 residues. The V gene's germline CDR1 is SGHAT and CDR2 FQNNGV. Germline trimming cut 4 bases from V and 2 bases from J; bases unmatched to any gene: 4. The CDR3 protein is CASSWGQGGAYEQYF. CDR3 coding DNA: TGTGCCAGCAGCTGGGGACAGGGGGGCGCCTACGAGCAGTACTTC.

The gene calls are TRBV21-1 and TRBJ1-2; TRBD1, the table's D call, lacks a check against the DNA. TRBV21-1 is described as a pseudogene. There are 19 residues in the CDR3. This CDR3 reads CASSTTKRETGAGSEGYTF. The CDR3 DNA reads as TGTGCCAGCAGCACCACAAAGAGGGAGACAGGGGCGGGTTCAGAAGGCTACACCTTC.

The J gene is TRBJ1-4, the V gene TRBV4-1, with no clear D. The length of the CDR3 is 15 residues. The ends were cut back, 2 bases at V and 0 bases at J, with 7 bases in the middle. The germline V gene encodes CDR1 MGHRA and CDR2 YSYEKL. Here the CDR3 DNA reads TGCGCCAGCAGCCAATACATGTCAACTAATGAAAAACTGTTTTTT. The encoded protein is CASSQYMSTNEKLFF.

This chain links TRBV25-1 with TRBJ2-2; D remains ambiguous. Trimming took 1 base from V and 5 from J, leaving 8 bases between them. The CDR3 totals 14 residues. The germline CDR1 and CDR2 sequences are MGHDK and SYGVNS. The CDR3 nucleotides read TGTGCCAGCAGTGAATCGGTGCTAACCGGGGAGCTGTTTTTT. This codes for CASSESVLTGELFF. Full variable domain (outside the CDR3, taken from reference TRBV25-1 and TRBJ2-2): EADIYQTPRYLVIGTGKKITLECSQTMGHDKMYWYQQDPGMELHLIHYSYGVNSTEKGDLSSESTVSRIRTEHFPLTLESARPSHTSQYLCASSESVLTGELFFGEGSRLTVL.

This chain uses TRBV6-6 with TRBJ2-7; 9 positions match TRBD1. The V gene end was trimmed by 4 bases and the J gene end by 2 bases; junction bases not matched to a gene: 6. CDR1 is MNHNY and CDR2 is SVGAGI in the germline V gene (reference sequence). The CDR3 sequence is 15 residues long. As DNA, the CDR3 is TGTGCCAGCAGTTCCCCGACAGGGGGTACCTACGAGCAGTACTTC. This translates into CASSSPTGGTYEQYF.

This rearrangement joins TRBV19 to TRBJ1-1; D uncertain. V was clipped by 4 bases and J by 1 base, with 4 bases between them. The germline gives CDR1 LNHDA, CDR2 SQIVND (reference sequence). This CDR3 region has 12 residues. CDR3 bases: TGTGCCAGTAGTAGGCAGAACACTGAAGCTTTCTTT. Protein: CASSRQNTEAFF.

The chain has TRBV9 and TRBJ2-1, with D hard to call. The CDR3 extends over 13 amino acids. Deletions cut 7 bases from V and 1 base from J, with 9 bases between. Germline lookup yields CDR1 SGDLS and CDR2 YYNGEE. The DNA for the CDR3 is TGTGCCAGCGCTGACAATTCCTACAATGAGCAGTTCTTC. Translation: CASADNSYNEQFF. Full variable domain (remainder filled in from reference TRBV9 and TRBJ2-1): DSGVTQTPKHLITATGQRVTLRCSPRSGDLSVYWYQQSLDQGLQFLIQYYNGEERAKGNILERFSAQQFPDLHSELNLSSLELGDSALYFCASADNSYNEQFFGPGTRLTVL.